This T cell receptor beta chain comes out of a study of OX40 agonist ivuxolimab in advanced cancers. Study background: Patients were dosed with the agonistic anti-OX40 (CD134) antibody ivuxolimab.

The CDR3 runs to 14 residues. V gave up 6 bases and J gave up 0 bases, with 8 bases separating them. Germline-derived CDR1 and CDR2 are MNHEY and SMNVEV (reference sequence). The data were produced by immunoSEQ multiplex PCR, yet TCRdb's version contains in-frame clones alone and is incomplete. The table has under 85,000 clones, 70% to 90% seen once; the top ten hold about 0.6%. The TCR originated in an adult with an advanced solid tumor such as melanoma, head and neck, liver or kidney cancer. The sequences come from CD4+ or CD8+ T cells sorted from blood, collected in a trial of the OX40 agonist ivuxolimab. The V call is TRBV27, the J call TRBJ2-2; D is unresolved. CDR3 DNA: TGTGCCAGCAGGCCCAACACGAACACCGGGGAGCTGTTTTTT. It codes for CASRPNTNTGELFF.